This T cell receptor (beta chain) comes out of a study of blood T cells in healthy people across ages. Trimming left V 5 bases short and J 10 bases short, with 12 bases between. CDR3 length equals 12 residues. CDR1 is LGHNT, CDR2 FRNRAP, per germline. Next came a second PCR, run for about 7 to 12 cycles, which used a sample-barcoded 5' primer along with a J-beta primer mix. Individual samples furnished no less than 2.5 million CDR3-containing paired-end reads apiece. TCRdb processed the 5' RACE reads anew with MiXCR; each CDR3 protein has one entry. Among hundreds of thousands of distinct CDR3 sequences listed, roughly 64% were seen once.

The chain couples TRBV12-5 to TRBJ2-1, with a possible D match to TRBD2 (5 bases). Sequencing used blood. The TCR was taken from a man aged 25-45 years in good health. The CDR3 protein is CASGLGVYEQFF. The CDR3 nucleotides read TGTGCTAGTGGTCTGGGAGTGTACGAGCAGTTCTTC.